Below are 22 T cell receptor beta chains sequenced from a single sample in a study of glioma-infiltrating T cells. Amplification of TCR alpha and beta CDR3 regions from RNA used iRepertoire nested multiplex PCR. One entry per CDR3 protein, called by TCRdb with MiXCR from the multiplex PCR reads. The data hold over 120,000 distinct CDR3 sequences, with roughly two fifths observed a single time. Source material: glioma tissue, nonneoplastic brain tissue, or PBMCs (not recorded which). The receptor source for this set is a human donor with low-grade glioma or glioblastoma, undergoing nonglioma brain surgery, or in good health (not recorded which).

This clonotype turned up a few times. The V gene is TRBV7-2, the J gene TRBJ2-5, with D maybe TRBD1 (5 bases). Germline CDR1 and CDR2: SGHTA and FQGNSA. V shed 4 bases and J shed 5 bases, with 11 bases lying between them. The CDR3 has 13 residues. In DNA form, the CDR3 reads TGTGCCAGCAGCTCCCAGGGTTGGGAGACCCAGTACTTC. Translating it yields CASSSQGWETQYF.

This clonotype has a count of ten or more. CDR3 loop: CASSRRDSSYNEQFF. In DNA form, the CDR3 reads TGTGCCAGCAGTCGTCGGGACAGCTCCTACAATGAGCAGTTCTTC. This chain joins TRBV6-1 and TRBJ2-1; 7 bases are shared with TRBD1. CDR1 MNHNS and CDR2 SASEGT come from the germline V gene. CDR3 size: 15 residues. J lost 0 bases, V lost 5 bases, and 4 bases had no gene match.

This clonotype was observed a handful of times. The rearrangement joins TRBV20-1 to TRBJ1-5, with TRBD1 as a possible D gene (5 bases). CDR1 is DFQATT, CDR2 SNEGSKA, per germline (reference sequence). The CDR3 covers 14 residues. V was shortened by 3 bases and J by 4 bases, with 13 bases between the two germline ends. CDR3 nucleotides: TGCAGTGCTAGTCGTGCAGCAGGGAATCAGCCCCAGCATTTT. Its protein product is CSASRAAGNQPQHF.

This chain uses TRBV20-1 with TRBJ2-5; D ambiguous. This CDR3 comprises 12 residues. Germline CDR1 and CDR2: DFQATT and SNEGSKA (reference sequence). The V end was cut by 1 base, the J end by 7 bases, with 10 bases between. CDR3 sequence reads: CSARGQPGTQYF. In DNA form, the CDR3 reads TGCAGTGCTAGAGGGCAGCCCGGGACCCAGTACTTC.

This clonotype was seen more than once but under ten times. V is TRBV27 and J is TRBJ1-3; D is ambiguous. Germline V gives CDR1 MNHEY, CDR2 SMNVEV (reference sequence). The CDR3 has 11 residues. V lost 6 bases and J 4 bases, leaving 4 bases between the germline ends. The CDR3 loop reads CASRRGNTIYF. The CDR3 region has the DNA TGTGCCAGCAGAAGGGGAAACACCATATATTTT.

In this sample, this clonotype turned up a few times. This sequence joins TRBV5-1 and TRBJ2-1, with unresolved D. CDR3 length: 14 residues. Trimming removed 7 bases from V and 7 bases from J, with 18 bases in between. Germline V lookup: CDR1 SGHRS, CDR2 YFSETQ. In nucleotides, the CDR3 is TGCGCCAGCTTCCAAGGAATGGCCCGGAATGAGCAGTTCTTC. Protein sequence: CASFQGMARNEQFF.

The rearrangement uses TRBV4-3 and TRBJ1-1; tentatively, D is TRBD1 (5 bases). The CDR3 extends over 15 amino acids. Germline CDR1 LGHNA, CDR2 YSLEER. The ends were cut back, 1 base at V and 2 bases at J, with 11 bases in the middle. CDR3 coding DNA: TGCGCCAGCAGCCAAGTGCTGACAGCTAACACTGAAGCTTTCTTT. Encoded protein: CASSQVLTANTEAFF.

The V and J genes are TRBV12-3 or TRBV12-4 and TRBJ1-6, with 7 nucleotides matching TRBD1. CDR3 length: 16 residues. The junction had 11 bases not matched to a gene; V was cut back by 5 bases and J by 7 bases. The CDR3 sequence is CASSLHPGGANSPLHF. The CDR3 DNA is TGTGCCAGCAGTCTTCATCCAGGGGGAGCCAATTCACCCCTCCACTTT.

This clonotype was observed a handful of times. This chain connects TRBV20-1 to TRBJ2-7; D is unresolved. This CDR3 has 11 residues. Trimming pared 3 bases from V and 4 bases from J, leaving 7 bases between. Germline-derived CDR1 and CDR2 are DFQATT and SNEGSKA (reference sequence). CDR3 sequence: CSASPAYEQYF. CDR3 nucleotide sequence: TGCAGTGCTAGTCCGGCTTACGAGCAGTACTTC.

This clonotype appeared a single time. The chain uses TRBV20-1 and TRBJ1-1; maybe TRBD1 (6 bases). Trimming pared 6 bases from V and 7 bases from J, leaving 18 bases between. The germline gives CDR1 DFQATT, CDR2 SNEGSKA (reference sequence). The CDR3 contains 13 residues. The CDR3 sequence is CSAPGGGGGEAFF. As DNA, the CDR3 is TGCAGTGCCCCGGGAGGGGGTGGTGGTGAAGCTTTCTTT.

This clonotype was seen only a few times. The V call is TRBV20-1, the J call TRBJ1-2, with TRBD1 matching over 8 bases. CDR3 length: 13 residues. Germline loops: CDR1 DFQATT, CDR2 SNEGSKA (reference sequence). Trimming took 4 bases from V and 5 from J; bases not matched to a gene: 6. CDR3 sequence reads: CSAKTGAEYGYTF. The CDR3 nucleotides are TGCAGTGCTAAGACAGGGGCCGAATATGGCTACACCTTC.

The chain recombines TRBV6-5 with TRBJ2-1; 14 nucleotides match TRBD2. V lost 7 bases and J lost 4; bases outside the gene matches: 3. CDR3 length equals 15 residues. Germline assignment: CDR1 MNHEY and CDR2 SVGAGI. The CDR3 protein is CASMTSGGVYNEQFF. DNA for the CDR3: TGTGCCAGCATGACTAGCGGGGGGGTATACAATGAGCAGTTCTTC.

This clonotype has only a few counts. The gene calls are TRBV15 and TRBJ2-3, with 8 bases matching TRBD2. Germline trimming cut 2 bases from V and 3 bases from J; bases unmatched to any gene: 7. The CDR3 sequence is 16 residues long. Germline values: CDR1 LNHNV, CDR2 YYDKDF (reference sequence). This chain's CDR3 is CATSRQTSATTDTQYF. The CDR3 DNA reads as TGTGCCACCAGCAGACAGACTAGCGCTACGACAGATACGCAGTATTTT.

The chain links TRBV6-1 to TRBJ2-7; TRBD2 matches 7 bases. Germline V CDR1 and CDR2: MNHNS, SASEGT. This CDR3 region has 14 residues. V was pared by 6 bases and J by 3 bases, with 8 bases of the junction left unmatched. This chain's CDR3 is CASSSAGRFYEQYF. In nucleotides, the CDR3 is TGTGCCAGCAGCTCAGCGGGGCGATTCTACGAGCAGTACTTC.

The V gene is TRBV27, the J gene TRBJ1-1; 9 positions agree with TRBD1. V lost 7 bases, J lost 9 bases, and 6 bases stayed unmatched. Per the germline V gene, CDR1 is MNHEY and CDR2 is SMNVEV (reference sequence). This CDR3 has 12 residues. The CDR3 is CASKVDRGQAFF. The CDR3 nucleotides read TGTGCCAGCAAAGTGGACAGGGGACAAGCTTTCTTT.

This clonotype came up a few times. The rearrangement links TRBV20-1 to TRBJ1-2; D is possibly TRBD1 (5 bases). CDR1 is DFQATT, CDR2 SNEGSKA, per germline (reference sequence). The CDR3 totals 11 residues. V was trimmed by 3 bases and J by 10 bases, leaving 12 bases between them. CDR3 nucleotides: TGCAGTGCTAGCCCAGGGATGTTCTACACCTTC. It yields the protein CSASPGMFYTF.

This clonotype was recorded a few times. The chain combines TRBV20-1 with TRBJ1-2; D is ambiguous. The germline V and J ends were trimmed by 6 bases and 7 bases, with 18 bases remaining between them. The CDR3 is 13 amino acids. Germline V gives CDR1 DFQATT, CDR2 SNEGSKA (reference sequence). The CDR3 spells CSAKTMTDGGYTF. CDR3 coding DNA: TGCAGTGCCAAAACAATGACTGACGGTGGCTACACCTTC.

This chain connects TRBV4-1 to TRBJ1-2; 8 bases line up with TRBD1. The trim removed 1 base at V and 2 bases at J, leaving 9 bases unmatched. The CDR3 consists of 17 residues. Germline CDR1 is MGHRA and CDR2 is YSYEKL. The CDR3 sequence is CASSQGPQGARNYGYTF. DNA of the CDR3: TGCGCCAGCAGCCAAGGACCCCAGGGGGCCAGGAACTATGGCTACACCTTC.

With regard to this clonotype: A read error may account for a junction end that differs from germline. The rearrangement links TRBV20-1 to TRBJ2-7; no reliable D call. Germline V gene data show CDR1 as DFQATT and CDR2 as SNEGSKA (reference sequence). This CDR3 spans 15 amino acids. The CDR3 region has the DNA TGCGGTGCTCCCCATAATCCGGATCCACCCTACGAGCAGTACTTC. Residues: CGAPHNPDPPYEQYF.

CDR3 sequence (DNA): TGCAGTGCTAGTCGGTCCCAGGGACTCGGAGAGCAGTACTTC. Translated, it gives CSASRSQGLGEQYF. This sequence joins TRBV20-1 and TRBJ2-7, with a possible D match to TRBD2 (6 bases). V was pared by 3 bases and J by 7 bases, with 19 bases between. The CDR3 is made up of 14 amino acids. The V gene's germline CDR1 is DFQATT and CDR2 SNEGSKA (reference sequence).

The CDR3 spells CASSGAPRYEQYF. CDR3 bases: TGTGCCAGCAGTGGGGCCCCGCGCTACGAGCAGTACTTC. This chain links TRBV2 with TRBJ2-7, with no clear D. Germline V gives CDR1 SNHLY, CDR2 FYNNEI. The CDR3 has 13 residues. The ends were cut back, 4 bases at V and 3 bases at J, with 10 bases in the middle.

The rearrangement joins TRBV15 to TRBJ2-3, with 9 positions matching TRBD2. The germline V gene has CDR1 LNHNV and CDR2 YYDKDF (reference sequence). This CDR3 spans 18 amino acids. The V gene end was trimmed by 0 bases and the J gene end by 0 bases; junction bases not matched to a gene: 7. Written as DNA, the CDR3 is TGTGCCACCAGCAGAGACTCTCCTAGCGGGACTAGCACAGATACGCAGTATTTT. This translates into CATSRDSPSGTSTDTQYF.